One sample yielded the 5 T cell receptor beta chains listed below, sequenced in a study of CD8 T cells in ankylosing spondylitis. General observations from the study: Ankylosing spondylitis blood seemed to carry a telltale TCR beta motif made of about 8 highly homologous variants.

Using its own MiXCR run on the 5' RACE reads, TCRdb lists one record per CDR3 protein. The sample shows 500,000 to 550,000 distinct CDR3 sequences, approximately 11% of them seen only once. These receptors lack a known antigen. The sequenced material came from blood, either unsorted or a sorted T cell fraction (not recorded which). These receptor sequences come from a male donor with ankylosing spondylitis.

This clonotype was picked up a small number of times. The chain has TRBV11-1 and TRBJ2-7, with 13 bases aligning to TRBD2. V gave up 1 base and J gave up 3 bases; unmatched junction bases: 9. The CDR3 is 18 amino acids. The V gene's germline CDR1 is SGHAT and CDR2 FQDESV (reference sequence). In nucleotides, the CDR3 is TGTGCCAGCAGCTTAGATGGGACTAGCGGGGCGAATAGCTACGAGCAGTACTTC. As protein: CASSLDGTSGANSYEQYF.

This clonotype came up a few times. The genes are TRBV18 and TRBJ1-4; 7 bases map to TRBD1. The CDR3 extends over 15 amino acids. CDR1 is KGHSH, CDR2 LQKENI, per germline. The junction had 7 bases not matched to a gene; V was cut back by 3 bases and J by 6 bases. CDR3 nucleotide sequence: TGTGCCAGCTCACCGTACAGGGGAAAGGATGAAAAACTGTTTTTT. This translates into CASSPYRGKDEKLFF.

The chain recombines TRBV5-5 with TRBJ1-1; no clear D gene. The CDR3 totals 13 residues. Per the germline V gene, CDR1 is SGHKS and CDR2 is YYEKEE (reference sequence). The V gene lost 2 bases and the J gene lost 3 bases, with 8 bases spanning the gap. The CDR3 loop reads CASSFPGYTEAFF. The DNA of the CDR3 is TGTGCCAGCAGCTTTCCAGGATACACTGAAGCTTTCTTT.

The chain is built from TRBV14 and TRBJ2-1, with unresolved D. V lost 1 base to trimming and J lost 10 bases, with 11 bases between them. The CDR3 is made up of 13 amino acids. Looked up from germline, CDR1 is SGHDN and CDR2 is FVKESK. DNA of the CDR3: TGTGCCAGCAGCCAAGCCGTGGGATTAGAGCAGTTCTTC. Protein sequence: CASSQAVGLEQFF. Drawing the rest from reference TRBV14 and TRBJ2-1, the complete variable domain is EAGVTQFPSHSVIEKGQTVTLRCDPISGHDNLYWYRRVMGKEIKFLLHFVKESKQDESGMPNNRFLAERTGGTYSTLKVQPAELEDSGVYFCASSQAVGLEQFFGPGTRLTVL.

The sample holds a few counts of this clonotype. This rearrangement joins TRBV24-1 to TRBJ1-5; 9 positions agree with TRBD1. This CDR3 spans 15 amino acids. The V segment lost 5 bases and the J segment 8 bases; nucleotides outside the gene matches: 9. The germline CDR1 and CDR2 sequences are KGHDR and SFDVKD. The CDR3 DNA is TGTGCCACCAGTGCGGGACAGGGTCTTAGGGAGCCCCAGCATTTT. This translates into CATSAGQGLREPQHF.